One sample yielded the 18 T cell receptor beta chains listed below, sequenced in a study of cytomegalovirus exposure and HLA in healthy donors. PCR used 60 Vbeta primers and 13 Jbeta primers. Profiled with immunoSEQ multiplex PCR; TCRdb holds only in-frame clones, not every one. The table shows 90,000 to 150,000 clones, with approximately 80% occurring only once. The material sequenced was PBMCs. The receptors here all came from a human donor in good health.

The chain is built from TRBV11-3 and TRBJ2-7, with D maybe TRBD1 (5 bases). Trimming left V 1 base short and J 6 bases short, with 10 bases between. Germline lookup yields CDR1 SGHNT and CDR2 YENEEA. The CDR3 length is 13 residues. CDR3 coding DNA: TGTGCCAGCAGCTTAGGGGGCCCTCTCGAGCAGTACTTC. Its translation is CASSLGGPLEQYF.

The chain uses TRBV5-6 and TRBJ2-7; 10 nucleotides line up with TRBD2. The CDR3 length is 14 residues. Germline CDR1 reads SGHDT; CDR2 reads YYEEEE. The V and J ends lost 4 bases and 4 bases, in that order; junction bases with no gene match: 5. CDR3 residues: CASSRAGGLYEQYF. The DNA for the CDR3 is TGTGCCAGCAGCCGAGCGGGAGGGTTATACGAGCAGTACTTC.

This clone is a singleton in its sample. The V call is TRBV5-4, the J call TRBJ2-1, with 8 bases fitting TRBD2. Per germline, CDR1 SGHNT and CDR2 YYREEE (reference sequence). The junction had 4 bases not matched to a gene; V was cut back by 4 bases and J by 7 bases. The CDR3 is 13 residues long. The DNA of the CDR3 is TGTGCCAGCAGCGCACCTAGCGGGAATGAGCAGTTCTTC. Translating it yields CASSAPSGNEQFF.

CDR3 residues: CASNGGVQETQYF. The CDR3 nucleotides are TGTGCCAGCAACGGCGGGGTCCAAGAGACCCAGTACTTC. The V call is TRBV6-1, the J call TRBJ2-5, with a weak D call TRBD2 (6 bases). This CDR3 is built from 13 residues. Trimming took 7 bases from V and 1 from J, leaving 10 bases between them. In germline, CDR1 is MNHNS, CDR2 SASEGT.

The chain has TRBV5-1 and TRBJ2-3; TRBD1 agrees at 7 bases. The CDR3 runs 13 residues. V shed 7 bases, J shed 3 bases, and the junction held 5 bases outside the gene matches. In germline, CDR1 is SGHRS, CDR2 YFSETQ. The CDR3 DNA reads TGCGCCAGCCTCCGGGACAGTACAGATACGCAGTATTTT. It codes for CASLRDSTDTQYF.

The chain has TRBV5-8 and TRBJ1-4; D is uncertain. Germline CDR1 and CDR2: SGHTS and YDEGEE. The CDR3 is 11 amino acids. V lost 0 bases to trimming and J lost 8 bases, with 2 bases between them. As DNA, the CDR3 is TGTGCCAGCAGCTTGGCGGAAAAACTGTTTTTT. It translates to CASSLAEKLFF.

The chain combines TRBV28 with TRBJ2-2, with unresolved D. This CDR3 has 15 residues. The germline V and J ends were trimmed by 3 bases and 0 bases, with 8 bases remaining between them. CDR1 and CDR2 (germline): MDHEN, SYDVKM. The CDR3 nucleotides read TGTGCCAGCAGTTTCGGTACCGCGAACACCGGGGAGCTGTTTTTT. Translated, it gives CASSFGTANTGELFF.

The chain has TRBV27 and TRBJ2-7; TRBD1 is a possible D gene (6 bases). Germline assignment: CDR1 MNHEY and CDR2 SMNVEV (reference sequence). The CDR3 contains 15 residues. V lost 5 bases, J lost 2 bases, and 16 bases lay in between. This chain's CDR3 is CASSPSRQVAYEQYF. The CDR3 nucleotides read TGTGCCAGCAGTCCCTCGCGACAGGTTGCCTACGAGCAGTACTTC.

This chain joins TRBV5-1 and TRBJ2-1, with 12 bases that match TRBD2. This CDR3 comprises 15 residues. With 3 bases clipped from V and 5 bases from J, the junction kept 3 bases outside the gene matches. Germline CDR1 is SGHRS and CDR2 is YFSETQ. The CDR3 loop is CASSWTSGAHNEQFF. As DNA, the CDR3 is TGCGCCAGCAGCTGGACTAGCGGGGCCCACAATGAGCAGTTCTTC.

This clone was observed a single time. The genes are TRBV6-6 and TRBJ2-1; TRBD2 matches at 7 bases. Losses at the gene ends were 6 bases for V and 0 bases for J; bases not matched to a gene: 5. The CDR3 length is 15 residues. Germline V gene lookup returns CDR1 MNHNY and CDR2 SVGAGI (reference sequence). The CDR3 sequence is CASRAGGSSYNEQFF. CDR3 DNA sequence: TGTGCCAGCAGGGCCGGCGGGAGCTCCTACAATGAGCAGTTCTTC.

The V and J genes are TRBV13 and TRBJ2-3; D ambiguous. The CDR3 has 15 amino acids. Per the germline V gene, CDR1 is PRHDT and CDR2 is FYEKMQ (reference sequence). Trimming removed 0 bases at V and 8 bases at J, with 15 bases between. The DNA for the CDR3 is TGTGCCAGCAGCTTAGGTCCTTTTGCAGAGGTTACGCAGTATTTT. It codes for CASSLGPFAEVTQYF.

The rearrangement links TRBV7-9 to TRBJ1-5, with D perhaps TRBD1 (5 bases). CDR1 and CDR2 (germline): SEHNR, FQNEAQ (reference sequence). The ends were cut back, 1 base at V and 5 bases at J, with 9 bases in the middle. CDR3 length: 14 amino acids. The CDR3 spells CASSLGQRDQPQHF. The CDR3 nucleotides are TGTGCCAGCAGCTTAGGACAGCGGGATCAGCCCCAGCATTTT.

The chain is built from TRBV7-3 and TRBJ1-1; 8 bases agree with TRBD1. The V gene end was trimmed by 2 bases and the J gene end by 1 base; junction bases not matched to a gene: 6. CDR3 length: 16 residues. Germline V gene data show CDR1 as SGHTA and CDR2 as FQGTGA. CDR3: CASSLGPGQENTEAFF. Written as DNA, the CDR3 is TGTGCCAGCAGCTTAGGTCCGGGACAGGAGAACACTGAAGCTTTCTTT. Together with reference TRBV7-3 and TRBJ1-1, the CDR3 gives the full variable domain: GAGVSQTPSNKVTEKGKYVELRCDPISGHTALYWYRQSLGQGPEFLIYFQGTGAADDSGLPNDRFFAVRPEGSVSTLKIQRTERGDSAVYLCASSLGPGQENTEAFFGQGTRLTVV.

The chain carries TRBV2 and TRBJ2-3, with TRBD2 identical over 9 bases. Germline CDR1 and CDR2: SNHLY and FYNNEI. Trimming at V came to 8 bases and at J to 3 bases, leaving 6 bases not matched to a gene. The CDR3 consists of 14 residues. The CDR3 region is CASHASGITDTQYF. The CDR3 DNA reads as TGTGCCAGCCATGCTAGCGGGATAACAGATACGCAGTATTTT.

This chain joins TRBV27 and TRBJ2-2, with 11 bases fitting TRBD2. Trimming removed 5 bases from V and 1 base from J; junction bases left unmatched: 9. The CDR3 runs 18 residues. Germline V gene data show CDR1 as MNHEY and CDR2 as SMNVEV (reference sequence). CDR3 nucleotides: TGTGCCAGCAGTCAAACCACCGGACTAGCGGGGAACACCGGGGAGCTGTTTTTT. Translated: CASSQTTGLAGNTGELFF.

This sequence joins TRBV29-1 and TRBJ2-5; no clear D. Germline V gene sequence: CDR1 SQVTM, CDR2 ANQGSEA. There are 11 residues in the CDR3. V lost 4 bases, J lost 3 bases, and 6 bases lay in between. CDR3 sequence reads: CSVVVEETQYF. CDR3 DNA: TGCAGCGTTGTCGTAGAAGAGACCCAGTACTTC. Combining the CDR3 with reference TRBV29-1 and TRBJ2-5 gives the whole variable domain SAVISQKPSRDICQRGTSLTIQCQVDSQVTMMFWYRQQPGQSLTLIATANQGSEATYESGFVIDKFPISRPNLTFSTLTVSNMSPEDSSIYLCSVVVEETQYFGPGTRLLVL.

This chain links TRBV21-1 with TRBJ1-1; the D call TRBD1 from the table was never checked on the DNA. TRBV21-1 is shown as a pseudogene. This CDR3 spans 15 amino acids. CDR3 amino acids: CASSLSGAPNTEAFF. CDR3 coding DNA: TGTGCCAGCAGCTTATCAGGGGCACCAAACACTGAAGCTTTCTTT.

This clone was picked up one time. This rearrangement joins TRBV6-6 to TRBJ2-7; 9 nucleotides line up with TRBD1. The CDR3 loop spans 13 amino acids. Germline V CDR1 and CDR2: MNHNY, SVGAGI (reference sequence). V shed 6 bases and J 3 bases; nucleotides not matched to a gene: 3. CDR3: CASSQDRGYEQYF. In DNA, the CDR3 is TGTGCCAGCAGCCAGGACAGGGGCTACGAGCAGTACTTC.